This T cell receptor beta chain was recovered during a study of cytomegalovirus exposure and HLA in healthy donors. Findings and caveats of the study: Most TCR sequences proved rare, with some public TCRs found in many donors. In a later analysis, parvovirus B19, influenza, CMV and Epstein-Barr virus appeared linked to several top co-occurrence clusters.

For this clone: The target antigen is unknown.

The CDR3 is 17 residues long. Trimming took 0 bases from V and 3 from J; bases not matched to a gene: 10. CDR1 is SGHRS and CDR2 is YFSETQ in the germline V gene. The PCR had 60 Vbeta and 13 Jbeta primers. In the study's own analysis: An analysis performed later counted 74 million or so unique TCR beta chains (around 11 million of them shared). Libraries were prepared by immunoSEQ multiplex PCR; TCRdb keeps only in-frame clonotypes and omits some of them. V, J and clone size derive from that table, while D and trimming were established from the DNA sequence. The sample holds approximately 97,000 clones; about three fifths are singletons and the top ten take about 4.5%.

This chain connects TRBV5-1 to TRBJ2-7; 9 bases line up with TRBD2. What was sequenced was PBMCs. The receptor comes from a human donor in good health. The CDR3 sequence is CASSLGEVRLAVYEQYF. CDR3 nucleotide sequence: TGCGCCAGCAGCTTGGGGGAGGTAAGACTAGCGGTCTACGAGCAGTACTTC.